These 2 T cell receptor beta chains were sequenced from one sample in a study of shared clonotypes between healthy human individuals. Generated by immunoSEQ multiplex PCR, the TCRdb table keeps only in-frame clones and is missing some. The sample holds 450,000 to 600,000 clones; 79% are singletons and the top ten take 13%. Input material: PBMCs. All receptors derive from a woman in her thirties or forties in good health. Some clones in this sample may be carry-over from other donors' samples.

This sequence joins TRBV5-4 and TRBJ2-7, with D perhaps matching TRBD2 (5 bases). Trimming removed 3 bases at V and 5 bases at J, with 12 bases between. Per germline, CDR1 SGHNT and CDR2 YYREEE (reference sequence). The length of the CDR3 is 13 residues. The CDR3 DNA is TGTGCCAGCAGCTACGGTTACGGGGACGAGCAGTACTTC. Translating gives CASSYGYGDEQYF.

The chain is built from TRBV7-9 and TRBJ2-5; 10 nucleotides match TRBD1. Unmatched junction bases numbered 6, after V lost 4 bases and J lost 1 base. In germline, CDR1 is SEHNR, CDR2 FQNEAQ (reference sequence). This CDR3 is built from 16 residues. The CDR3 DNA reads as TGTGCCAGCAGCTCACAGACAGGGGGCATCCAAGAGACCCAGTACTTC. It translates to CASSSQTGGIQETQYF.